This TCR beta chain was documented in a study of T-cell reconstitution after alpha-beta-depleted transplantation in children. This clonotype was seen a handful of times. Unique molecular identifiers were used to barcode this TCRbeta library. One entry per CDR3 protein, called by TCRdb with MiXCR from the PCR reads. The table shows over 400,000 distinct CDR3 sequences, with under 15% occurring only once. This clonotype was obtained from a human donor who donated a stem cell graft to a child with combined immunodeficiency. The starting material was PBMCs from the stem cell graft donor, obtained from the stem cell graft.

In DNA, the CDR3 is TGTGCCATCAGTGCCCCGGAGGAGCGGGGCCCGGGAGAGCAGTACTTC. It is translated as CAISAPEERGPGEQYF. The V and J genes are TRBV10-3 and TRBJ2-7, with TRBD2 matching 7 bases. V shed 4 bases and J 7 bases; nucleotides not matched to a gene: 16. The CDR3 totals 16 residues. Looked up from germline, CDR1 is ENHRY and CDR2 is SYGVKD.